This T cell receptor beta chain appears in the sequencing data of a study of T cell responses to AZD1222 COVID-19 vaccine (dated by TCRdb to the early 2020s). Regarding the research as a whole: AZD1222 recipients given second doses at about 4 weeks or at about 12 weeks were pooled, since spike-specific TCR depth and breadth were not found to differ between the two schedules. TCR sequencing covered approximately 230 trial participants: 200 to 220 given two doses of AZD1222 and about 26 given two doses of MenACWY control vaccine. Enrollment into the trials was organized by age into subgroups of 18-55, 56-69 and 70-plus years, and those subgroups contained approximately 150, 30 and 60 TCR-sequenced participants, respectively.

Explained via the paper, the time point label denotes: baseline before first vaccination. Samples from vaccinated people were obtained from the UK trials COV001 and COV002, which included a single-blind randomized controlled phase 2/3 trial of AZD1222 (ChAdOx1 nCoV-19) in healthy adults. For TCRbeta chain sequencing, PBMC samples were collected from trial participants at day 0 and at day 28 after the second dose. The CDR3 regions of human TCRbeta chains were analyzed by immunosequencing. In the paper's pipeline: Repertoire TCRs were matched against a reference library of SARS-CoV-2-specific TCRs generated with the MIRA antigen-specificity platform. Breadth was defined as the fraction of unique TCRs that were SARS-CoV-2-associated. Depth was defined as the fraction of total T cells that were SARS-CoV-2-associated. Using the MIRA data, each spike-specific TCR was assigned both to the spike region to which the TCR was reactive and to a CD4 or CD8 class. Log10-transformed breadth and depth values were compared by one-way ANOVA with Sidak's multiple comparisons tests. As stored in TCRdb, this immuneACCESS dataset retains in-frame rearrangements with V and J assigned. A fraction of the clones does not appear; measured against another copy, unresolved V genes explain less than half of the discrepancy, and the remainder lacks a known reason. V and J calls and clone size come straight from that table; D and trimming were deduced from the DNA. This sample comprises tens of thousands of clones, roughly 90% of them detected only once. The ten top clones hold around 2.8% of the sample.

V is clipped by 2 bases and J by 4 bases, and the sequence between their germline boundaries is 7 bases long. From its cysteine to its phenylalanine, the CDR3 spans 13 amino acids. Here the CDR3 DNA is all that survives: 39 bases in frame from base 1. For CDR1 and CDR2, the germline V gene lists KGHDR and SFDVKD. Beyond this particular receptor, the publication reports: Conclusions about previously exposed vaccinees were limited because only a handful of AZD1222 recipients were SARS-CoV-2 seropositive at baseline. Reportedly, close to half of the unique spike-specific TCRs recognized epitopes lying outside the regions that are mutated in the B.1.351 and B.1.1.7 variants. Participants were mostly white British, with more females than males. The authors suggested clonal diversity may have been underestimated. The 56-69-year group was small, and its depth increase did not reach significance, likely because of low power. After two AZD1222 doses, both the breadth and the depth of spike-specific TCRs were significantly higher than at day 0 and than in MenACWY recipients. Because no samples from the day 14 peak response were available, repertoires could be characterized only after the peak T cell response. The whole spike protein was spanned by vaccine-associated CD4 TCRs, and dominant responses were seen in regions 160-218 and 743-854.

On this clone: Its antigen specificity is not known. Base quality data are lacking; no much larger clone is found one base away.

The clonotype comes from an adult in good health. Material: peripheral blood, obtained on day 0 of AZD1222 vaccination. The rearranged segments are TRBV24-1 and TRBJ1-2; the D gene identity is not certain. The base sequence is TGTGCCACCAGTGATTCGGACTTCTATGGCTACACCTTC. Its protein is CATSDSDFYGYTF.